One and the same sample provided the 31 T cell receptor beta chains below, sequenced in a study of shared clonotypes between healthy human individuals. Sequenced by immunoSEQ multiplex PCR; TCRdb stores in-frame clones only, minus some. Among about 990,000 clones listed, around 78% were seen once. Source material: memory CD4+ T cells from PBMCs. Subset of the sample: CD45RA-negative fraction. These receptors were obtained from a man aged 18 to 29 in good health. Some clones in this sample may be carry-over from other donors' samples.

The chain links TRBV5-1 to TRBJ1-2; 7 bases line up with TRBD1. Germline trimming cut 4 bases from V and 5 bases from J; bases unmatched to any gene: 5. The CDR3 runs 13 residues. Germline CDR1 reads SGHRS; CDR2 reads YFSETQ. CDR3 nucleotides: TGCGCCAGCAGCCCCGAGACAGGGTATGGCTACACCTTC. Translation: CASSPETGYGYTF.

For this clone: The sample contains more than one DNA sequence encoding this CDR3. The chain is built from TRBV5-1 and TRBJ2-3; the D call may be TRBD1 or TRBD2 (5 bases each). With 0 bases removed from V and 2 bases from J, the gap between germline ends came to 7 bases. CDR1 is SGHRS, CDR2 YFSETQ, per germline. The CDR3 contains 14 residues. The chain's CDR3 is CASSLGGSTDTQYF. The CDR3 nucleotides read TGCGCCAGCAGCTTGGGGGGGTCCACAGATACGCAGTATTTT.

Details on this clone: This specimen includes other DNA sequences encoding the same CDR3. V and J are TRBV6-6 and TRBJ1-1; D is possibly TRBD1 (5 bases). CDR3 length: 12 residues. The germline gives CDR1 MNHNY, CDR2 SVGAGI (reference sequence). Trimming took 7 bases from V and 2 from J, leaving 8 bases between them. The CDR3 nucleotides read TGTGCCAGCAAGAGGGGCAACACTGAAGCTTTCTTT. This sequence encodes CASKRGNTEAFF.

CDR3 nucleotide sequence: TGTGCCAGCAGCTCTACTACGGGACTAGCGGGAAGGGATCTGCTTGAGCAGTTCTTC. As protein: CASSSTTGLAGRDLLEQFF. V and J are TRBV11-1 and TRBJ2-1; the match to TRBD2 covers 13 bases. This CDR3 is built from 19 residues. Germline values: CDR1 SGHAT, CDR2 FQDESV (reference sequence). Germline trimming cut 4 bases from V and 9 bases from J; bases unmatched to any gene: 18.

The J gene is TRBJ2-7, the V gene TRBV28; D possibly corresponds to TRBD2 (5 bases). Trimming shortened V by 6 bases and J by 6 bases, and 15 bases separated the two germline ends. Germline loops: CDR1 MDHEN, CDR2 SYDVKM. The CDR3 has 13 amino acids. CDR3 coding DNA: TGTGCCAGCAGCCGCGGTTCGGGGTTCGAGCAGTACTTC. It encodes CASSRGSGFEQYF. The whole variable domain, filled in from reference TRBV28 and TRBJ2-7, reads DVKVTQSSRYLVKRTGEKVFLECVQDMDHENMFWYRQDPGLGLRLIYFSYDVKMKEKGDIPEGYSVSREKKERFSLILESASTNQTSMYLCASSRGSGFEQYFGPGTRLTVT.

Here the CDR3 DNA reads TGTGCCAGCAGCTTCGGTCTGGGCTCTGGAAACACCATATATTTT. Translating it yields CASSFGLGSGNTIYF. The V call is TRBV11-2, the J call TRBJ1-3; D remains unclear. The CDR3 runs 15 residues. CDR1 and CDR2 (germline): SGHAT, FQNNGV. V was trimmed by 3 bases and J by 0 bases, leaving 9 bases between them.

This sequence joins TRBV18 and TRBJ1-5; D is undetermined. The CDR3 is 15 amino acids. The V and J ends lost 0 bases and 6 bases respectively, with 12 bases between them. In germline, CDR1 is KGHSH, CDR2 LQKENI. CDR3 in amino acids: CASSPPHTGGQPQHF. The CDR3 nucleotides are TGTGCCAGCTCACCACCGCATACCGGCGGTCAGCCCCAGCATTTT.

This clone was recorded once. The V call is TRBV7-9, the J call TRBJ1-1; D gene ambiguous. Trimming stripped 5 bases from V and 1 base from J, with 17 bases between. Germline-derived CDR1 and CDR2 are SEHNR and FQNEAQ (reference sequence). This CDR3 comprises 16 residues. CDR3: CASSPTPWAGNTEAFF. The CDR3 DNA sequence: TGTGCCAGCAGCCCGACCCCGTGGGCTGGGAACACTGAAGCTTTCTTT.

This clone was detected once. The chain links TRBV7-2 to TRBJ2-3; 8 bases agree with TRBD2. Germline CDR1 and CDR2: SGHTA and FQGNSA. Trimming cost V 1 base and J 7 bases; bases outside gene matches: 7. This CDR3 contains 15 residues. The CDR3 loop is CASSLEAGARHTQYF. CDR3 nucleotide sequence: TGTGCCAGCAGCTTAGAAGCGGGGGCTAGGCATACGCAGTATTTT.

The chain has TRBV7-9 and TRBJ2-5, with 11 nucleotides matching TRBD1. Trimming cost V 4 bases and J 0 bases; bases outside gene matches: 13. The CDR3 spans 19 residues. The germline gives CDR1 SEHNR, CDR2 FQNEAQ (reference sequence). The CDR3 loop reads CASSSPRTGGNLHQETQYF. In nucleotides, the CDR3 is TGTGCCAGCAGCTCCCCGAGGACAGGGGGCAATCTGCACCAAGAGACCCAGTACTTC.

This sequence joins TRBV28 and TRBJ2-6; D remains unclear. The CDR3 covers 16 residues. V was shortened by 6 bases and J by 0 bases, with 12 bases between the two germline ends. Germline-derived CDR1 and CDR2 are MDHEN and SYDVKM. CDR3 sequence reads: CASRPGRHSGANVLTF. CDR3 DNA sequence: TGTGCCAGCAGGCCAGGACGGCACTCTGGGGCCAACGTCCTGACTTTC.

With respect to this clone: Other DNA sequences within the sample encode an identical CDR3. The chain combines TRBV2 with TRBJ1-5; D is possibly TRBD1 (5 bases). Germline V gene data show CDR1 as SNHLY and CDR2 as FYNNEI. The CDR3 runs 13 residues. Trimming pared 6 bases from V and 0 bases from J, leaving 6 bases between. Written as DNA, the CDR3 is TGTGCCAGCAGAGGGGATAGCAATCAGCCCCAGCATTTT. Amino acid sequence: CASRGDSNQPQHF. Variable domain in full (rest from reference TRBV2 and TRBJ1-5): EPEVTQTPSHQVTQMGQEVILRCVPISNHLYFYWYRQILGQKVEFLVSFYNNEISEKSEIFDDQFSVERPDGSNFTLKIRSTKLEDSAMYFCASRGDSNQPQHFGDGTRLSIL.

For the CDR3, the DNA is TGTGCCAGCAGTGGTGGGTTAGGCTACACCTTC. This translates into CASSGGLGYTF. The chain joins TRBV2 to TRBJ1-2, with D unresolved. The CDR3 runs 11 residues. V lost 4 bases to trimming and J lost 8 bases, with 8 bases between them. The germline gives CDR1 SNHLY, CDR2 FYNNEI. The full variable domain, its missing parts supplied by reference TRBV2 and TRBJ1-2, is EPEVTQTPSHQVTQMGQEVILRCVPISNHLYFYWYRQILGQKVEFLVSFYNNEISEKSEIFDDQFSVERPDGSNFTLKIRSTKLEDSAMYFCASSGGLGYTFGSGTRLTVV.

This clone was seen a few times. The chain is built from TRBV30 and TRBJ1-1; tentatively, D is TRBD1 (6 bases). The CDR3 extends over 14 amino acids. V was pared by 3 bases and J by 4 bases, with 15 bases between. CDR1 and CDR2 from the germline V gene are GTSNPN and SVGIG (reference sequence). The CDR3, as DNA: TGTGCCTGGAGCGCCTTGGGAGGGGGCACTGAAGCTTTCTTT. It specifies CAWSALGGGTEAFF. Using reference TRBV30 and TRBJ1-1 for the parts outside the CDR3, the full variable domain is SQTIHQWPATLVQPVGSPLSLECTVEGTSNPNLYWYRQAAGRGLQLLFYSVGIGQISSEVPQNLSASRPQDRQFILSSKKLLLSDSGFYLCAWSALGGGTEAFFGQGTRLTVV.

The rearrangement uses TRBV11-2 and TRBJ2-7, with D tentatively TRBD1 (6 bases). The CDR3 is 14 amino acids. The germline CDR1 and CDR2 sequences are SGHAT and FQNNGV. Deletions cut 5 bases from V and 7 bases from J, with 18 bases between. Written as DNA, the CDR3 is TGTGCCAGCAGCATCATCACAGGGTCGCGGGAGCAGTACTTC. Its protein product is CASSIITGSREQYF.

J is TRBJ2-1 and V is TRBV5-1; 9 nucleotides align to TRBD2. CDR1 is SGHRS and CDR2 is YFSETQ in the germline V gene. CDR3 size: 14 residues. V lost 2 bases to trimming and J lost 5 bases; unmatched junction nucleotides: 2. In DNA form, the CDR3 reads TGCGCCAGCAGCTTTAGCGGGAGCCACAATGAGCAGTTCTTC. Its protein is CASSFSGSHNEQFF.

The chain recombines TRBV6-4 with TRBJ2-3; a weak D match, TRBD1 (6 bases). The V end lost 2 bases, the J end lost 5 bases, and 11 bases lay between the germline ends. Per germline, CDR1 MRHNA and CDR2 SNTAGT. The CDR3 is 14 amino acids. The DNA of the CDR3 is TGTGCCAGCAGTGACGGACAGTACCAAGATACGCAGTATTTT. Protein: CASSDGQYQDTQYF.

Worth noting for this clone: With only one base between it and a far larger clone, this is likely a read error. CDR3 protein: CAWSCRGQPQHF. CDR3 sequence (DNA): TGTGCCTGGAGTTGCCGGGGTCAGCCCCAGCATTTT. The V call is TRBV30, the J call TRBJ1-5; D is uncertain. The ends were cut back, 2 bases at V and 6 bases at J, with 8 bases in the middle. Germline lookup yields CDR1 GTSNPN and CDR2 SVGIG (reference sequence). The CDR3 runs 12 residues.

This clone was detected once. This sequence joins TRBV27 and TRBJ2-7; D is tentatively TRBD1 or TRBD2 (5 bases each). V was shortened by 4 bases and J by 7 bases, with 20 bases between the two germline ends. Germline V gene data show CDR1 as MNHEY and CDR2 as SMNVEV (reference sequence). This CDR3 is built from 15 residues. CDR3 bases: TGTGCCAGCAGTTATTCGGGGCAAGATAGAGATGAGCAGTACTTC. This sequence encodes CASSYSGQDRDEQYF.

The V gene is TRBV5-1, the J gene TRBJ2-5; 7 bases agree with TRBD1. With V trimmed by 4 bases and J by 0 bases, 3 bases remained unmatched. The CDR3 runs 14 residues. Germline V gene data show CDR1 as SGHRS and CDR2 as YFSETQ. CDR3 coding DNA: TGCGCCAGCAGCATTCAGGGGGACCAAGAGACCCAGTACTTC. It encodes CASSIQGDQETQYF.

In DNA, the CDR3 is TGCGCCAGCAGCTTGTCCCCTGGGAGCAATCAGCCCCAGCATTTT. It is translated as CASSLSPGSNQPQHF. The chain couples TRBV5-1 to TRBJ1-5; D is unresolved. V was clipped by 1 base and J by 1 base, with 9 bases between them. CDR1 is SGHRS and CDR2 is YFSETQ in the germline V gene. The CDR3 has 15 residues. The variable domain in full, with the rest retrieved from reference TRBV5-1 and TRBJ1-5, is KAGVTQTPRYLIKTRGQQVTLSCSPISGHRSVSWYQQTPGQGLQFLFEYFSETQRNKGNFPGRFSGRQFSNSRSEMNVSTLELGDSALYLCASSLSPGSNQPQHFGDGTRLSIL.

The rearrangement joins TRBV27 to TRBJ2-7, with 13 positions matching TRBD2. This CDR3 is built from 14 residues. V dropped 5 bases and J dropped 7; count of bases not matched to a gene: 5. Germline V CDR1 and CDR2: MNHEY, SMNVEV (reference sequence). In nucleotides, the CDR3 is TGTGCCAGCAGTCGACTAGCGGGAGGACGGGAGCAGTACTTC. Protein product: CASSRLAGGREQYF.

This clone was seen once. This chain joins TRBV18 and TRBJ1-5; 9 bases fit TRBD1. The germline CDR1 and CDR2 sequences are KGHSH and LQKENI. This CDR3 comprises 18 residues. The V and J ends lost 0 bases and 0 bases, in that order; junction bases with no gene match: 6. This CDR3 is CASSPPGQGPNSNQPQHF. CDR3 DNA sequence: TGTGCCAGCTCACCACCGGGACAGGGACCTAATAGCAATCAGCCCCAGCATTTT.

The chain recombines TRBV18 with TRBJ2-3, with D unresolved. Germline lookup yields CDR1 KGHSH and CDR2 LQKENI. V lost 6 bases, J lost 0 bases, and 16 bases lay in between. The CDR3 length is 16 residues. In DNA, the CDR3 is TGTGCCAGCTCCCGACTCGGGTCCCAGAGCACAGATACGCAGTATTTT. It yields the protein CASSRLGSQSTDTQYF.

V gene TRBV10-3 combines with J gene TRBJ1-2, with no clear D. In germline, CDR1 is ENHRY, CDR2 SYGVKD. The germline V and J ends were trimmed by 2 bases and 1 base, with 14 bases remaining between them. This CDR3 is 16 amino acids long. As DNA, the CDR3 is TGTGCCATCAGTGAGCCCACTGAAGGAGGTAACTATGGCTACACCTTC. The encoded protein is CAISEPTEGGNYGYTF.

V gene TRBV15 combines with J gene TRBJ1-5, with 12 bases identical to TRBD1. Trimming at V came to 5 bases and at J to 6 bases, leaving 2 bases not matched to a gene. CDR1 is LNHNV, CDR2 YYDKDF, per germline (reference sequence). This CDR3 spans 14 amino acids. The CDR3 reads CATSRGQGAQPQHF. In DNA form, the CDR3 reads TGTGCCACCAGCCGGGGACAGGGGGCTCAGCCCCAGCATTTT.

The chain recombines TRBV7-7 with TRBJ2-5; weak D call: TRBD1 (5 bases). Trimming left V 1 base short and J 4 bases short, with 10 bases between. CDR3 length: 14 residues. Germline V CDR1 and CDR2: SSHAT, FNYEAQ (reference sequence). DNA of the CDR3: TGTGCCAGCAGCTTAGGACAGACCTCAGAGACCCAGTACTTC. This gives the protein CASSLGQTSETQYF.

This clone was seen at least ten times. The CDR3 region is CASSTRGSLNTGELFF. Here the CDR3 DNA reads TGTGCCAGCAGCACTCGCGGGAGTCTAAACACCGGGGAGCTGTTTTTT. This chain joins TRBV7-2 and TRBJ2-2; TRBD2 matches at 7 bases. Unmatched junction bases numbered 8, after V lost 5 bases and J lost 2 bases. CDR1 is SGHTA and CDR2 is FQGNSA in the germline V gene. The CDR3 runs 16 residues.

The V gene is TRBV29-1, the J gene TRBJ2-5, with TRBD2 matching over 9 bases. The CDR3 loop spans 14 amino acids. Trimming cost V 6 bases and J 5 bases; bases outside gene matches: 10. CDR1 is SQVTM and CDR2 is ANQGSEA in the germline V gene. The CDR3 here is CSVAVAGASETQYF. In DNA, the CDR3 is TGCAGCGTCGCGGTAGCGGGAGCGAGTGAGACCCAGTACTTC.

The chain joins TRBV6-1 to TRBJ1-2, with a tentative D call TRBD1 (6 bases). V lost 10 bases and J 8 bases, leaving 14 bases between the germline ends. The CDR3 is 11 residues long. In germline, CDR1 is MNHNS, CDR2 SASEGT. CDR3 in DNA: TGTGCCATCTACAGGGCGCAAGGCTACACCTTC. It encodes CAIYRAQGYTF.

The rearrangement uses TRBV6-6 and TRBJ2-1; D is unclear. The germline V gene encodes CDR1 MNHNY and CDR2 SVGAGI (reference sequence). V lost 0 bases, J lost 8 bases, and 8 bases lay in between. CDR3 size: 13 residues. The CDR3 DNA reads TGTGCCAGCAGTTACTCGAGGTGGCATGAGCAGTTCTTC. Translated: CASSYSRWHEQFF.